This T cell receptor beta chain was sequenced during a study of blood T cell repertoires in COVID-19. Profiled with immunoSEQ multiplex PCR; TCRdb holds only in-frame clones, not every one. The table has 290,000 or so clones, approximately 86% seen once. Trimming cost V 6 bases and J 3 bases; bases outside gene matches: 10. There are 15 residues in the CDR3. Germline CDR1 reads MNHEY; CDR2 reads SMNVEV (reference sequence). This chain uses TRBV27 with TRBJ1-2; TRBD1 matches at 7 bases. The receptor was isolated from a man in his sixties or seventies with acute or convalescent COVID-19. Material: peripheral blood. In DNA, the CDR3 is TGTGCCAGCAGCTCCGGAGGGGGCAACGACTATGGCTACACCTTC. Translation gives CASSSGGGNDYGYTF.